The present T cell receptor beta chain was sequenced within a study of T cells after yellow fever vaccination. As concerns this clonotype: Its cognate antigen is unknown.

Study-level points and caveats: Post-booster reappearance was seen for most primary-vaccination clones (96% CD4, around 91% CD8).

One entry per CDR3 protein, called by TCRdb with MiXCR from the 5' RACE reads. This repertoire shows 300,000 or so distinct CDR3 sequences, 6.8% found once; its top ten account for roughly a sixth. V lost 6 bases to trimming and J lost 3 bases, with 20 bases between them. Germline V gene data show CDR1 as MNHEY and CDR2 as SVGEGT. This CDR3 is built from 17 residues. Sample: PBMCs, taken roughly seven weeks after the first yellow fever vaccination. This sequence was found in a young man who received the YFV17D yellow fever vaccine. The chain is built from TRBV6-2 or TRBV6-3 and TRBJ2-2; D ambiguous. CDR3 nucleotide sequence: TGTGCCAGCAGCCGAGGACCCTCGGCTGGGTACACCGGGGAGCTGTTTTTT. Its translation: CASSRGPSAGYTGELFF.